The source of this TCR beta chain is a study of T cell responses to AZD1222 COVID-19 vaccine. General observations from the study: Of spike-specific TCRs, nearly half reportedly target regions left unmutated in variants. Seropositive status at baseline applied to only 5 or 6 AZD1222 recipients.

This CDR3 region has 15 residues. Germline V gene sequence: CDR1 LNHDA, CDR2 SQIVND (reference sequence). The junction had 10 bases not matched to a gene; V was cut back by 9 bases and J by 0 bases. TCRdb's copy holds only in-frame clones and misses some; the assay was immunoSEQ multiplex PCR. The repertoire holds some 130,000 clones, with approximately 90% as singletons. This clone was picked up one time. Its antigen is undetermined. V is TRBV19 and J is TRBJ1-1; TRBD1 matches 7 bases. The sample in question was peripheral blood, obtained on day 0 of AZD1222 vaccination. The TCR originated in an adult in good health. CDR3: CASRPQGGMNTEAFF. Here the CDR3 DNA reads TGTGCCAGCCGCCCTCAGGGGGGGATGAACACTGAAGCTTTCTTT.